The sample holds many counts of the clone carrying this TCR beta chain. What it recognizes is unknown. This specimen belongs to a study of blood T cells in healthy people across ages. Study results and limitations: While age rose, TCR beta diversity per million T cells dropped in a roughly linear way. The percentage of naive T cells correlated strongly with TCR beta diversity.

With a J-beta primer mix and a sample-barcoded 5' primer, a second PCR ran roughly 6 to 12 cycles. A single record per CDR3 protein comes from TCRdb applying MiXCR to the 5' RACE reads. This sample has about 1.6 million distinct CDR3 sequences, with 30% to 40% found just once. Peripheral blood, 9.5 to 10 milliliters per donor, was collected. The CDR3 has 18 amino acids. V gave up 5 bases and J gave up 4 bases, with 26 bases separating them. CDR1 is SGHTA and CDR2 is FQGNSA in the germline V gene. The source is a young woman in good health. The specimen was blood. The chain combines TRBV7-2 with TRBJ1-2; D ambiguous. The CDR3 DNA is TGTGCCAGCAGCCCCGGCAGTGATCCCTCGGGTTTTGGCTATGGCTACACCTTC. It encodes CASSPGSDPSGFGYGYTF.